These 27 T cell receptor beta chains came from one sample sequenced in a study of blood T cell repertoires in COVID-19. The repertoire was sequenced with immunoSEQ multiplex PCR; TCRdb's copy has only in-frame clones and lacks some. The repertoire has 250,000 to 300,000 clones, roughly 87% of them found once; the top ten carry 2.2%. Source material: peripheral blood. These receptors were taken from a woman between 45 and 65 years old who had recovered from COVID-19.

This chain joins TRBV12-3 or TRBV12-4 and TRBJ2-5; tentatively, D is TRBD1 (6 bases). The CDR3 consists of 13 residues. Between the trimmed V and J ends, which lost 6 bases and 2 bases, there was a span of 10 bases. The CDR3 DNA reads as TGTGCCAGCAGGGGGACATTTCAAGAGACCCAGTACTTC. Translation: CASRGTFQETQYF.

Details on this clone: The junction departs from germline at one end; a sequencing error may be responsible. The chain couples TRBV7-7 to TRBJ2-1; 7 bases align to TRBD1. Per the germline V gene, CDR1 is SSHAT and CDR2 is FNYEAQ (reference sequence). This CDR3 is 13 amino acids long. The CDR3, as DNA: TGTGCTAGCAGCTCCCAGACAGGGAATGAGCAGTTCTTC. This codes for CASSSQTGNEQFF.

This clone turned up a few times. The chain recombines TRBV19 with TRBJ2-5, with D tentatively TRBD1 (5 bases). The CDR3 spans 13 residues. Germline V gives CDR1 LNHDA, CDR2 SQIVND (reference sequence). V lost 5 bases and J 3 bases, leaving 10 bases between the germline ends. In nucleotides, the CDR3 is TGTGCCAGTAGTCAGGGAAATGAAGAGACCCAGTACTTC. Translating gives CASSQGNEETQYF. Full variable domain (outside the CDR3, taken from reference TRBV19 and TRBJ2-5): DGGITQSPKYLFRKEGQNVTLSCEQNLNHDAMYWYRQDPGQGLRLIYYSQIVNDFQKGDIAEGYSVSREKKESFPLTVTSAQKNPTAFYLCASSQGNEETQYFGPGTRLLVL.

This chain links TRBV5-6 with TRBJ1-2; 10 bases match TRBD1. V gave up 4 bases and J gave up 3 bases; unmatched junction bases: 3. The CDR3 is 14 residues long. Germline CDR1 reads SGHDT; CDR2 reads YYEEEE. CDR3 nucleotides: TGTGCCAGCAGCCGACAGGGGGCGGACTATGGCTACACCTTC. It encodes CASSRQGADYGYTF.

The chain links TRBV5-1 to TRBJ2-1; D is undetermined. The germline CDR1 and CDR2 sequences are SGHRS and YFSETQ. The CDR3 has 14 amino acids. V dropped 0 bases and J dropped 9 bases, with 13 bases sitting between them. The CDR3 region is CASSLDPPSSEQFF. The CDR3 bases are TGCGCCAGCAGCTTGGACCCACCTTCGAGTGAGCAGTTCTTC.

As DNA, the CDR3 is TGTGCCAGCAGTGAACCTTTGGGACTAGCCTACGAGCAGTACTTC. Protein: CASSEPLGLAYEQYF. This sequence joins TRBV2 and TRBJ2-7; 8 bases are shared with TRBD2. Unmatched junction bases numbered 5, after V lost 2 bases and J lost 2 bases. The CDR3 sequence is 15 residues long. In germline, CDR1 is SNHLY, CDR2 FYNNEI.

CDR3 sequence: CASSLTGTGTGGYTF. The CDR3, as DNA: TGTGCCAGCAGCTTAACTGGGACAGGGACGGGTGGCTACACCTTC. J is TRBJ1-2 and V is TRBV7-3, with 9 bases identical to TRBD1. The CDR3 length is 15 residues. The junction had 6 bases not matched to a gene; V was cut back by 0 bases and J by 7 bases. Germline CDR1 and CDR2: SGHTA and FQGTGA. Full variable domain (outside the CDR3, taken from reference TRBV7-3 and TRBJ1-2): GAGVSQTPSNKVTEKGKYVELRCDPISGHTALYWYRQSLGQGPEFLIYFQGTGAADDSGLPNDRFFAVRPEGSVSTLKIQRTERGDSAVYLCASSLTGTGTGGYTFGSGTRLTVV.

The V and J genes are TRBV4-2 and TRBJ2-3; 7 positions match TRBD1. This CDR3 has 15 residues. CDR1 is LGHNA and CDR2 is YNFKEQ in the germline V gene. After removal of 3 bases from V and 2 bases from J, the junction contained 5 bases not matched to a gene. CDR3 residues: CASSHPRGSTDTQYF. In DNA form, the CDR3 reads TGTGCCAGCAGCCATCCCAGGGGGTCCACAGATACGCAGTATTTT.

The rearrangement links TRBV7-6 to TRBJ2-1; D is possibly TRBD1 (5 bases). The CDR3 contains 16 residues. V was pared by 1 base and J by 7 bases, with 17 bases between. The germline V gene has CDR1 SGHVS and CDR2 FNYEAQ. CDR3 DNA sequence: TGTGCCAGCAGCTTAGGTTCCGTGCAGGGTCCGAATGAGCAGTTCTTC. Translation: CASSLGSVQGPNEQFF.

This CDR3 is CAWSGGLAGSADTQYF. CDR3 nucleotide sequence: TGTGCCTGGAGTGGAGGACTAGCGGGGTCCGCAGATACGCAGTATTTT. The chain is built from TRBV30 and TRBJ2-3, with 12 bases fitting TRBD2. V lost 1 base to trimming and J lost 4 bases; unmatched junction nucleotides: 6. This CDR3 spans 16 amino acids. Germline V gives CDR1 GTSNPN, CDR2 SVGIG (reference sequence).

Here the CDR3 reads CASRSEGGRELFF. CDR3 nucleotide sequence: TGTGCCAGTAGAAGTGAAGGGGGCCGGGAGCTGTTTTTT. The chain combines TRBV6-4 with TRBJ2-2; 7 nucleotides agree with TRBD1. V shed 9 bases, J shed 9 bases, and the junction held 10 bases outside the gene matches. The CDR3 is made up of 13 amino acids. The germline gives CDR1 MRHNA, CDR2 SNTAGT.

The DNA for the CDR3 is TGTGCCAGCAGGGCACAGGGGAACACTGAAGCTTTCTTT. Translation: CASRAQGNTEAFF. This chain uses TRBV7-3 with TRBJ1-1; D is possibly TRBD1 (6 bases). The CDR3 spans 13 residues. Germline V lookup: CDR1 SGHTA, CDR2 FQGTGA. Deletions cut 6 bases from V and 1 base from J, with 9 bases between.

The chain links TRBV5-1 to TRBJ2-2, with 12 bases fitting TRBD1. Unmatched junction bases numbered 8, after V lost 4 bases and J lost 7 bases. CDR3 length: 16 amino acids. Germline lookup yields CDR1 SGHRS and CDR2 YFSETQ. CDR3 region: CASSTQGQGAVGELFF. The CDR3 nucleotides read TGCGCCAGCAGCACCCAGGGACAGGGGGCTGTCGGGGAGCTGTTTTTT.

CDR3 nucleotides: TGTGCCAGCGCGACAGGAAGTTACGAGCAGTACTTC. It is translated as CASATGSYEQYF. This chain uses TRBV2 with TRBJ2-7, with TRBD1 as a possible D gene (6 bases). The CDR3 extends over 12 amino acids. Germline V gene sequence: CDR1 SNHLY, CDR2 FYNNEI. Deletions cut 8 bases from V and 4 bases from J, with 12 bases between.

The CDR3 nucleotides read TGTGCCAGCAGTCTACTAGCGGGAGGGACCTACGAGCAGTACTTC. It translates to CASSLLAGGTYEQYF. The chain is built from TRBV2 and TRBJ2-7, with 13 bases fitting TRBD2. The CDR3 runs 15 residues. With V trimmed by 5 bases and J by 2 bases, 3 bases remained unmatched. Germline loops: CDR1 SNHLY, CDR2 FYNNEI.

This rearrangement joins TRBV6-6 to TRBJ1-5; 9 nucleotides agree with TRBD1. Trimming cost V 5 bases and J 7 bases; bases outside gene matches: 6. From germline, CDR1 is MNHNY and CDR2 SVGAGI (reference sequence). CDR3 length: 14 residues. The CDR3 DNA reads as TGTGCCAGCAGTCTACGGGACAGGGAACAGCCCCAGCATTTT. It encodes CASSLRDREQPQHF.

The chain recombines TRBV19 with TRBJ2-1; TRBD2 might be the D (7 bases). Germline loops: CDR1 LNHDA, CDR2 SQIVND (reference sequence). The CDR3 loop spans 14 amino acids. Trimming removed 7 bases at V and 10 bases at J, with 20 bases between. CDR3 bases: TGTGCCAGTACGGGGGGCCCAGGGCCCCGGGAGCAGTTCTTC. Translated: CASTGGPGPREQFF.

The chain is built from TRBV9 and TRBJ2-7; 12 nucleotides match TRBD2. CDR1 is SGDLS, CDR2 YYNGEE, per germline. V gave up 5 bases and J gave up 5 bases; unmatched junction bases: 5. This CDR3 spans 14 amino acids. CDR3 DNA: TGTGCCAGCAGTGGGTCTAGCGGGAGGGACGAGCAGTACTTC. Translation: CASSGSSGRDEQYF.

V and J are TRBV5-1 and TRBJ2-7, with 10 bases fitting TRBD1. After removal of 4 bases from V and 7 bases from J, the junction contained 14 bases not matched to a gene. The CDR3 has 16 residues. CDR1 is SGHRS and CDR2 is YFSETQ in the germline V gene. The CDR3, as DNA: TGCGCCAGCAGCGTCCCGCCGGGACAGGGGAGTTGGGAGCAGTACTTC. Its protein product is CASSVPPGQGSWEQYF.

The chain is built from TRBV6-5 and TRBJ1-1, with 10 bases lining up with TRBD1. The CDR3 is 13 amino acids. Trimming removed 8 bases from V and 10 bases from J; junction bases left unmatched: 10. Germline V gene data show CDR1 as MNHEY and CDR2 as SVGAGI. DNA of the CDR3: TGTGCCAGCGGTCCGGGACAGGGGTATACAGCTTTCTTT. It encodes CASGPGQGYTAFF.

The chain joins TRBV7-9 to TRBJ2-1, with 8 nucleotides matching TRBD1. Trimming cost V 5 bases and J 10 bases; bases outside gene matches: 13. The CDR3 sequence is 15 residues long. Germline lookup yields CDR1 SEHNR and CDR2 FQNEAQ (reference sequence). The CDR3 DNA is TGTGCCAGCAGCACAACCGGGACCCCAGGGGGCGAGCAGTTCTTC. Translated, it gives CASSTTGTPGGEQFF.

The V and J genes are TRBV10-3 and TRBJ1-1; 8 bases align to TRBD1. Germline trimming cut 6 bases from V and 2 bases from J; bases unmatched to any gene: 2. Germline V gene sequence: CDR1 ENHRY, CDR2 SYGVKD. This CDR3 has 13 residues. The CDR3 DNA sequence: TGTGCCATCAGCGGACAGGGAAACACTGAAGCTTTCTTT. It specifies CAISGQGNTEAFF.

This clone was observed once. The chain couples TRBV18 to TRBJ2-2, with 7 bases that match TRBD2. CDR1 and CDR2 from the germline V gene are KGHSH and LQKENI. This CDR3 spans 16 amino acids. The J segment lost 3 bases and the V segment lost 1 base, leaving 5 bases of the junction unmatched. DNA for the CDR3: TGTGCCAGCTCACCACGTGCGGGGGTTGACACCGGGGAGCTGTTTTTT. Its translation is CASSPRAGVDTGELFF.

This clone was detected only once. V gene TRBV9 combines with J gene TRBJ1-2, with 8 positions matching TRBD1. CDR3 size: 13 residues. CDR1 and CDR2 (germline): SGDLS, YYNGEE. V shed 3 bases, J shed 9 bases, and the junction held 7 bases outside the gene matches. The CDR3 DNA reads TGTGCCAGCAGCGCCCGACAGGGGTTACGCTACACCTTC. Amino acids: CASSARQGLRYTF.

The chain couples TRBV27 to TRBJ1-5; 8 positions agree with TRBD1. The CDR3 spans 18 residues. V lost 5 bases to trimming and J lost 2 bases; unmatched junction nucleotides: 14. Looked up from germline, CDR1 is MNHEY and CDR2 is SMNVEV (reference sequence). The CDR3 reads CASSLAGGVLLGNQPQHF. The CDR3 nucleotides are TGTGCCAGCAGTCTCGCAGGGGGCGTGTTGCTGGGCAATCAGCCCCAGCATTTT.

The genes are TRBV6-2 or TRBV6-3 and TRBJ1-4; 8 bases fit TRBD1. CDR3 size: 16 residues. With V trimmed by 6 bases and J by 2 bases, 8 bases remained unmatched. Germline V lookup: CDR1 MNHEY, CDR2 SVGEGT. Here the CDR3 reads CASSPLRGLTNEKLFF. The CDR3 DNA is TGTGCCAGCAGCCCTCTCAGGGGGCTCACTAATGAAAAACTGTTTTTT.

This rearrangement joins TRBV5-1 to TRBJ1-1; 10 bases align to TRBD1. The CDR3 runs to 13 residues. Unmatched junction bases numbered 4, after V lost 8 bases and J lost 3 bases. The germline gives CDR1 SGHRS, CDR2 YFSETQ. CDR3 bases: TGCGCCAGTGGGGACAGGGGAGACACTGAAGCTTTCTTT. It is translated as CASGDRGDTEAFF.